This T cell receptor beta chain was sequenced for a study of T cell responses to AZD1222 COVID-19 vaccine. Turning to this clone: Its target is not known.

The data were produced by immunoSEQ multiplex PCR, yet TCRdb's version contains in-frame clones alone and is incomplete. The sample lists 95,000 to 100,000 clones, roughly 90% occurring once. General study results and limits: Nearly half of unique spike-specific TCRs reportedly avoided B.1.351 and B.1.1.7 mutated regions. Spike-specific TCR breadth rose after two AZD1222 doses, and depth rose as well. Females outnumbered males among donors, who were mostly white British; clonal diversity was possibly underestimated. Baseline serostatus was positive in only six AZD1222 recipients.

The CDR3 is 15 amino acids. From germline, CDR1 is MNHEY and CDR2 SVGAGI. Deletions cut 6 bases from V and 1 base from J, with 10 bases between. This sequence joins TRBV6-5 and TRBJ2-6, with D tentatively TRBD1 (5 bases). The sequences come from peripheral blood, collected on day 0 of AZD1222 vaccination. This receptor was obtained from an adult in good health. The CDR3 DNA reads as TGTGCCAGCAGACCCCAGGGATCTGGGGCCAACGTCCTGACTTTC. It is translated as CASRPQGSGANVLTF.